This T cell receptor (beta chain) was identified during a study of blood T cell repertoires in COVID-19. The data were produced by immunoSEQ multiplex PCR, yet TCRdb's version contains in-frame clones alone and is incomplete. The repertoire includes roughly 130,000 clones, about four fifths of them detected once, and over 9% sits in the top ten. J gave up 6 bases and V 4 bases, and 4 bases lay outside the gene matches. The CDR3 is 13 residues long. Germline V gene lookup returns CDR1 SGHDT and CDR2 YYEEEE. This TCR was recovered from a man aged 45 to 65 who had recovered from COVID-19. Sample: PBMCs or T cells enriched from blood (not recorded which). The rearrangement joins TRBV5-6 to TRBJ1-5; 7 bases agree with TRBD1. The DNA for the CDR3 is TGTGCCAGCAGCAAGACAGGGATTCAGCCCCAGCATTTT. Amino acid sequence: CASSKTGIQPQHF. The variable domain in full, completed from reference TRBV5-6 and TRBJ1-5, reads DAGVTQSPTHLIKTRGQQVTLRCSPKSGHDTVSWYQQALGQGPQFIFQYYEEEERQRGNFPDRFSGHQFPNYSSELNVNALLLGDSALYLCASSKTGIQPQHFGDGTRLSIL.